The 18 T cell receptor beta chains reported below all come from one sample, sequenced in a study of shared clonotypes between healthy human individuals (dated by TCRdb to 2018 to 2020). CD8 naive samples were CD45RO-negative cells positively selected for CCR7, giving a CD45RA+CCR7+ population that excluded TemRA cells. Library construction relied on the immunoSEQ multiplex PCR assay. Drawn from immuneACCESS, this table holds only the in-frame rearrangements with V and J called that TCRdb kept. Clones are partly lost; checked studies trace under half to an unresolved V gene and leave the rest unexplained. The sample yields some 2.1 million clones; just over 90% were counted once. The top ten hold about 1.7% of the sample. Sequenced: naive CD8+ T cells from PBMCs. Read against the paper, the sample's cell subset or site label means: CD45RA+CCR7+. Every receptor here comes from a man in his late teens or twenties in good health. Some clones in this sample may be carry-over from other donors' samples.

Details on this clone: The germline gene is not matched at one end of the junction; a read error may be the cause. This rearrangement joins TRBV11-2 to TRBJ2-1; 11 positions match TRBD2. Germline V gene lookup returns CDR1 SGHAT and CDR2 FQNNGV. This CDR3 is 13 amino acids long. The CDR3 DNA reads as TGTGCCAGCAGATTAGGACTAGCGGGTGAGCAGTTCTTC. As protein: CASRLGLAGEQFF.

The chain joins TRBV2 to TRBJ1-2; no firm D call. V lost 0 bases and J 3 bases, leaving 8 bases between the germline ends. CDR1 is SNHLY, CDR2 FYNNEI, per germline. The CDR3 covers 14 residues. The CDR3 is CASSEAFGHYGYTF. The CDR3 nucleotides read TGTGCCAGCAGTGAAGCATTCGGGCACTATGGCTACACCTTC.

This sequence joins TRBV14 and TRBJ1-4; the D gene is possibly TRBD1 (5 bases). Germline CDR1 reads SGHDN; CDR2 reads FVKESK. The CDR3 consists of 15 residues. Trimming stripped 1 base from V and 7 bases from J, with 13 bases between. The chain's CDR3 is CASSQGRGGIEKLFF. The CDR3 coding sequence is TGTGCCAGCAGCCAAGGGAGGGGTGGAATTGAAAAACTGTTTTTT. Combining the CDR3 with reference TRBV14 and TRBJ1-4 gives the whole variable domain EAGVTQFPSHSVIEKGQTVTLRCDPISGHDNLYWYRRVMGKEIKFLLHFVKESKQDESGMPNNRFLAERTGGTYSTLKVQPAELEDSGVYFCASSQGRGGIEKLFFGSGTQLSVL.

This clone occurred once. This chain uses TRBV11-2 with TRBJ1-1; no firm D call. Germline CDR1 and CDR2: SGHAT and FQNNGV. The CDR3 consists of 12 residues. V lost 3 bases and J lost 9, with 11 bases in between. CDR3 region: CASSLTRSQAFF. The CDR3 nucleotides are TGTGCCAGCAGCTTGACGAGATCCCAAGCTTTCTTT.

The chain recombines TRBV5-6 with TRBJ1-1; D gene uncertain. V was cut by 2 bases and J by 7 bases, with 9 bases left in between. The CDR3 is 12 amino acids. The germline V gene encodes CDR1 SGHDT and CDR2 YYEEEE. The CDR3 reads CASSFWQSEAFF. Written as DNA, the CDR3 is TGTGCCAGCAGCTTCTGGCAGAGTGAAGCTTTCTTT.

A single count supports this clone. DNA for the CDR3: TGTGCCTGGACCGGTGACAGGGACCAATTTTCCTACAATGAGCAGTTCTTC. It yields the protein CAWTGDRDQFSYNEQFF. The rearrangement joins TRBV30 to TRBJ2-1, with 7 bases lining up with TRBD1. CDR1 is GTSNPN and CDR2 is SVGIG in the germline V gene (reference sequence). V lost 4 bases and J lost 1; bases outside the gene matches: 13. CDR3 length: 17 residues.

The rearrangement uses TRBV27 and TRBJ2-1; unclear D gene. Trimming shortened V by 5 bases and J by 4 bases, and 6 bases separated the two germline ends. The CDR3 is made up of 12 amino acids. Germline CDR1 is MNHEY and CDR2 is SMNVEV (reference sequence). Here the CDR3 reads CASSAGYNEQFF. Here the CDR3 DNA reads TGTGCCAGCAGTGCAGGATACAATGAGCAGTTCTTC.

The rearrangement links TRBV29-1 to TRBJ1-1; 7 positions agree with TRBD1. V was clipped by 6 bases and J by 7 bases; unmatched bases: 2. CDR3 size: 10 residues. Germline V gene sequence: CDR1 SQVTM, CDR2 ANQGSEA. CDR3 amino acids: CSVGTDEAFF. The CDR3 coding sequence is TGCAGCGTAGGGACAGATGAAGCTTTCTTT.

Points on this clone: The junction does not match germline at one end; this may be a read error. The chain carries TRBV2 and TRBJ2-2, with a possible D match to TRBD2 (5 bases). The germline V gene has CDR1 SNHLY and CDR2 FYNNEI. The CDR3 totals 18 residues. CDR3 protein: CASSEAPPAVSTSGELFF. The CDR3 DNA reads as TGTGCCAGCAGCGAAGCCCCCCCAGCGGTTTCTACTTCCGGGGAGCTGTTTTTT.

This clone is a singleton in its sample. This chain links TRBV13 with TRBJ2-1; D possibly corresponds to TRBD1 (6 bases). The CDR3 is made up of 13 amino acids. V lost 2 bases and J 7 bases, leaving 9 bases between the germline ends. Germline loops: CDR1 PRHDT, CDR2 FYEKMQ (reference sequence). In DNA, the CDR3 is TGTGCCAGCAGCTTAAGGGGGAGAAATGAGCAGTTCTTC. Translation gives CASSLRGRNEQFF. The whole variable domain, filled in from reference TRBV13 and TRBJ2-1, reads AAGVIQSPRHLIKEKRETATLKCYPIPRHDTVYWYQQGPGQDPQFLISFYEKMQSDKGSIPDRFSAQQFSDYHSELNMSSLELGDSALYFCASSLRGRNEQFFGPGTRLTVL.

The chain is built from TRBV19 and TRBJ1-2; possible D gene TRBD1, 6 bases. This CDR3 region has 14 residues. Germline lookup yields CDR1 LNHDA and CDR2 SQIVND (reference sequence). Trimming took off 3 bases at V and 4 bases at J, with 12 bases between the two ends. Written as DNA, the CDR3 is TGTGCCAGTAGTATCAAGGGGACAATCTATGGCTACACCTTC. Translation gives CASSIKGTIYGYTF.

V usage is TRBV29-1 and J usage is TRBJ1-2; a weak D match, TRBD1 (6 bases). This CDR3 comprises 13 residues. Germline CDR1 SQVTM, CDR2 ANQGSEA. Deletions cut 7 bases from V and 2 bases from J, with 14 bases between. In DNA form, the CDR3 reads TGCAGCGCCGCCGACAGGAAGAACTATGGCTACACCTTC. Protein: CSAADRKNYGYTF.

The chain employs TRBV27 and TRBJ2-7; 10 nucleotides agree with TRBD1. The trim removed 5 bases at V and 2 bases at J, leaving 9 bases unmatched. The CDR3 covers 16 residues. CDR1 and CDR2 (germline): MNHEY, SMNVEV (reference sequence). The DNA for the CDR3 is TGTGCCAGCAGTACCGGGGGCGGGACAGGGGCCTACGAGCAGTACTTC. Residues: CASSTGGGTGAYEQYF.

In its sample, this clone was seen a few times. This chain uses TRBV30 with TRBJ1-1, with a tentative D call TRBD1 (5 bases). CDR3 length: 13 residues. Trimming removed 4 bases from V and 2 bases from J, with 11 bases in between. Germline CDR1 reads GTSNPN; CDR2 reads SVGIG (reference sequence). The CDR3 DNA reads TGTGCCTGGACAGAGACAGTAAACACTGAAGCTTTCTTT. This codes for CAWTETVNTEAFF.

V is TRBV28 and J is TRBJ1-3; D is unresolved. The CDR3 is made up of 14 amino acids. The germline gives CDR1 MDHEN, CDR2 SYDVKM. Deletions cut 5 bases from V and 0 bases from J, with 8 bases between. The DNA of the CDR3 is TGTGCCAGCAGTCAACAGAGCTCTGGAAACACCATATATTTT. Protein product: CASSQQSSGNTIYF. Together with reference TRBV28 and TRBJ1-3, the CDR3 gives the full variable domain: DVKVTQSSRYLVKRTGEKVFLECVQDMDHENMFWYRQDPGLGLRLIYFSYDVKMKEKGDIPEGYSVSREKKERFSLILESASTNQTSMYLCASSQQSSGNTIYFGEGSWLTVV.

The V call is TRBV9, the J call TRBJ2-3, with TRBD2 identical over 7 bases. Germline V gives CDR1 SGDLS, CDR2 YYNGEE. The V and J ends lost 0 bases and 2 bases, in that order; junction bases with no gene match: 9. The CDR3 is 17 amino acids. The chain's CDR3 is CASSVDQKTSPTDTQYF. CDR3 nucleotides: TGTGCCAGCAGCGTAGATCAGAAGACTAGCCCCACAGATACGCAGTATTTT.

The sample holds one count of this clone. The rearrangement joins TRBV13 to TRBJ2-1, with 15 positions matching TRBD2. Trimming took 1 base from V and 7 from J; bases not matched to a gene: 8. The CDR3 contains 18 residues. Germline assignment: CDR1 PRHDT and CDR2 FYEKMQ (reference sequence). DNA for the CDR3: TGTGCCAGCAGCTTAGCCGGACTAGCGGGAGGGTGGGGGAATGAGCAGTTCTTC. It yields the protein CASSLAGLAGGWGNEQFF.

The chain is built from TRBV19 and TRBJ1-2, with a possible D match to TRBD1 (6 bases). V lost 5 bases and J 0 bases, leaving 19 bases between the germline ends. The CDR3 totals 17 residues. CDR1 is LNHDA and CDR2 is SQIVND in the germline V gene (reference sequence). DNA for the CDR3: TGTGCCAGTAGTTCGGACAGACCACGCTATCCTAACTATGGCTACACCTTC. Amino acids: CASSSDRPRYPNYGYTF.